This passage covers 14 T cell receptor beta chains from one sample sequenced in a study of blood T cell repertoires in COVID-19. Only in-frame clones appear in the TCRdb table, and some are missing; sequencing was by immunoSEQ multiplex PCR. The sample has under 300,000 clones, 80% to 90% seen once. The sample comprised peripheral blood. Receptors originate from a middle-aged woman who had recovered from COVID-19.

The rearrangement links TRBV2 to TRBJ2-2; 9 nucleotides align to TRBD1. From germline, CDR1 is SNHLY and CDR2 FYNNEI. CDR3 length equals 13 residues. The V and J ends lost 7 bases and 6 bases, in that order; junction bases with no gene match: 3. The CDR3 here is CASTQGAAGELFF. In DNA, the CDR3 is TGTGCCAGCACACAGGGGGCAGCCGGGGAGCTGTTTTTT.

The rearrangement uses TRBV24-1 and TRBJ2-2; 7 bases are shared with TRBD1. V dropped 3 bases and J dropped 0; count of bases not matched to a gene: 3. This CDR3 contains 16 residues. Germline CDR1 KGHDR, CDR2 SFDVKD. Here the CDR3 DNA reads TGTGCCACCAGTGATCTCGACAGGGCGAACACCGGGGAGCTGTTTTTT. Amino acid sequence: CATSDLDRANTGELFF.

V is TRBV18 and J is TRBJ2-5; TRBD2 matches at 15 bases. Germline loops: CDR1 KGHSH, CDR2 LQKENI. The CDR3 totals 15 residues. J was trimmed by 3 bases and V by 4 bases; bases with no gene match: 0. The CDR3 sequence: CASSRTSGGEETQYF. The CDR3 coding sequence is TGTGCCAGCTCACGGACTAGCGGGGGGGAAGAGACCCAGTACTTC.

The CDR3 sequence is CASSPGTGTNQPQHF. The CDR3 DNA follows: TGTGCCAGCTCACCAGGGACAGGGACCAATCAGCCCCAGCATTTT. The V and J genes are TRBV18 and TRBJ1-5, with TRBD1 matching 9 bases. The CDR3 has 15 amino acids. The germline V gene encodes CDR1 KGHSH and CDR2 LQKENI. J gave up 3 bases and V 2 bases, and 2 bases lay outside the gene matches.

The DNA for the CDR3 is TGCGCCAGCAGTGAGTCGTACAGGCTCGGGCCCCAGCATTTT. This codes for CASSESYRLGPQHF. The chain is built from TRBV10-2 and TRBJ1-5, with D possibly matching TRBD1 (5 bases). The V end was cut by 0 bases, the J end by 9 bases, with 12 bases between. The CDR3 contains 14 residues. The germline V gene has CDR1 WSHSY and CDR2 SAAADI.

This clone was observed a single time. In DNA, the CDR3 is TGTGCCTGGAGTGTCCTAGCGGGAGCGGGGGATACGCAGTATTTT. This codes for CAWSVLAGAGDTQYF. The chain has TRBV30 and TRBJ2-3; 10 positions agree with TRBD2. Germline V gene lookup returns CDR1 GTSNPN and CDR2 SVGIG (reference sequence). J gave up 6 bases and V 0 bases, and 6 bases lay outside the gene matches. CDR3 size: 15 residues.

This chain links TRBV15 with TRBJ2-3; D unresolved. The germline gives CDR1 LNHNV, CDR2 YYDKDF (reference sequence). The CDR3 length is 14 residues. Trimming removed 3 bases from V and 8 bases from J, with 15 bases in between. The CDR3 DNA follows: TGTGCCACCAGCAGTGCCAACCGGCCGGGTACGCAGTATTTT. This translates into CATSSANRPGTQYF.

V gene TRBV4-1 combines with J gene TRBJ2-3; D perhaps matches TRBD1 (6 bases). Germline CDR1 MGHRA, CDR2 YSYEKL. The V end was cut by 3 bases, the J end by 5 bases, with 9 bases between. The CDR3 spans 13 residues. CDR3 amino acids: CASSHVGGDTQYF. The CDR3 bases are TGCGCCAGCAGCCACGTAGGGGGAGATACGCAGTATTTT.

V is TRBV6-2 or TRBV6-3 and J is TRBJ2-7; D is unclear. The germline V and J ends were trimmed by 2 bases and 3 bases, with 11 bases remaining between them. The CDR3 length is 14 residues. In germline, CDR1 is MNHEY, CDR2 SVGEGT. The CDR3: CASSYRGSLYEQYV. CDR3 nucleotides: TGTGCCAGCAGTTACCGCGGATCGCTCTACGAGCAGTACGTC.

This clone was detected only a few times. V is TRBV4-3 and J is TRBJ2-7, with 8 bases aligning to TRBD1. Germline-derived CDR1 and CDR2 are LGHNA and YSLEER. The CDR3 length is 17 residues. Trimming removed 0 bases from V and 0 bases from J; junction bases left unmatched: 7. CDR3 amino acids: CASSQDTKTGVSYEQYV. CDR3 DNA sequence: TGCGCCAGCAGCCAAGACACGAAGACAGGGGTCTCCTACGAGCAGTACGTC.

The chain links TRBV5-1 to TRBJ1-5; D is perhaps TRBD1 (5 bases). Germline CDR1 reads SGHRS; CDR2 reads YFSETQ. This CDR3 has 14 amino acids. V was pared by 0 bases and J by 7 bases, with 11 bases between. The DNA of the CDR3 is TGCGCCAGCAGCTTGGATGGGGCGGGACAGCCCCAGCATTTT. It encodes CASSLDGAGQPQHF.

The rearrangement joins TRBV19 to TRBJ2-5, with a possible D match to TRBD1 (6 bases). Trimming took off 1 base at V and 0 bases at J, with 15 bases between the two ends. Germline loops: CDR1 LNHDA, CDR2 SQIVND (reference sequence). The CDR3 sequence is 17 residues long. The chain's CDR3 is CASSIVRLDRYQETQYF. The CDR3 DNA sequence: TGTGCCAGTAGTATAGTGAGGCTTGACAGGTACCAAGAGACCCAGTACTTC.

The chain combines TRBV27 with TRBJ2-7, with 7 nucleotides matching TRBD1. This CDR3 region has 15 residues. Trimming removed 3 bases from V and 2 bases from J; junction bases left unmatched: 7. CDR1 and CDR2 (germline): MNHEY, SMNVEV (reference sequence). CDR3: CASSFGTDLTYEQYF. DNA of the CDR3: TGTGCCAGCAGTTTTGGGACAGATCTAACCTACGAGCAGTACTTC.

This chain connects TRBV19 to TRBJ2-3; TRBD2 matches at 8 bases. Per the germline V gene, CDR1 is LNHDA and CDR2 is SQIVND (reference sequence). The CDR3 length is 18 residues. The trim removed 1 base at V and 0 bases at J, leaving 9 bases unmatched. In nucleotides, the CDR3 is TGTGCCAGTAGTATAGGTCTAGCGGGCTCGATTAGCACAGATACGCAGTATTTT. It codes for CASSIGLAGSISTDTQYF.